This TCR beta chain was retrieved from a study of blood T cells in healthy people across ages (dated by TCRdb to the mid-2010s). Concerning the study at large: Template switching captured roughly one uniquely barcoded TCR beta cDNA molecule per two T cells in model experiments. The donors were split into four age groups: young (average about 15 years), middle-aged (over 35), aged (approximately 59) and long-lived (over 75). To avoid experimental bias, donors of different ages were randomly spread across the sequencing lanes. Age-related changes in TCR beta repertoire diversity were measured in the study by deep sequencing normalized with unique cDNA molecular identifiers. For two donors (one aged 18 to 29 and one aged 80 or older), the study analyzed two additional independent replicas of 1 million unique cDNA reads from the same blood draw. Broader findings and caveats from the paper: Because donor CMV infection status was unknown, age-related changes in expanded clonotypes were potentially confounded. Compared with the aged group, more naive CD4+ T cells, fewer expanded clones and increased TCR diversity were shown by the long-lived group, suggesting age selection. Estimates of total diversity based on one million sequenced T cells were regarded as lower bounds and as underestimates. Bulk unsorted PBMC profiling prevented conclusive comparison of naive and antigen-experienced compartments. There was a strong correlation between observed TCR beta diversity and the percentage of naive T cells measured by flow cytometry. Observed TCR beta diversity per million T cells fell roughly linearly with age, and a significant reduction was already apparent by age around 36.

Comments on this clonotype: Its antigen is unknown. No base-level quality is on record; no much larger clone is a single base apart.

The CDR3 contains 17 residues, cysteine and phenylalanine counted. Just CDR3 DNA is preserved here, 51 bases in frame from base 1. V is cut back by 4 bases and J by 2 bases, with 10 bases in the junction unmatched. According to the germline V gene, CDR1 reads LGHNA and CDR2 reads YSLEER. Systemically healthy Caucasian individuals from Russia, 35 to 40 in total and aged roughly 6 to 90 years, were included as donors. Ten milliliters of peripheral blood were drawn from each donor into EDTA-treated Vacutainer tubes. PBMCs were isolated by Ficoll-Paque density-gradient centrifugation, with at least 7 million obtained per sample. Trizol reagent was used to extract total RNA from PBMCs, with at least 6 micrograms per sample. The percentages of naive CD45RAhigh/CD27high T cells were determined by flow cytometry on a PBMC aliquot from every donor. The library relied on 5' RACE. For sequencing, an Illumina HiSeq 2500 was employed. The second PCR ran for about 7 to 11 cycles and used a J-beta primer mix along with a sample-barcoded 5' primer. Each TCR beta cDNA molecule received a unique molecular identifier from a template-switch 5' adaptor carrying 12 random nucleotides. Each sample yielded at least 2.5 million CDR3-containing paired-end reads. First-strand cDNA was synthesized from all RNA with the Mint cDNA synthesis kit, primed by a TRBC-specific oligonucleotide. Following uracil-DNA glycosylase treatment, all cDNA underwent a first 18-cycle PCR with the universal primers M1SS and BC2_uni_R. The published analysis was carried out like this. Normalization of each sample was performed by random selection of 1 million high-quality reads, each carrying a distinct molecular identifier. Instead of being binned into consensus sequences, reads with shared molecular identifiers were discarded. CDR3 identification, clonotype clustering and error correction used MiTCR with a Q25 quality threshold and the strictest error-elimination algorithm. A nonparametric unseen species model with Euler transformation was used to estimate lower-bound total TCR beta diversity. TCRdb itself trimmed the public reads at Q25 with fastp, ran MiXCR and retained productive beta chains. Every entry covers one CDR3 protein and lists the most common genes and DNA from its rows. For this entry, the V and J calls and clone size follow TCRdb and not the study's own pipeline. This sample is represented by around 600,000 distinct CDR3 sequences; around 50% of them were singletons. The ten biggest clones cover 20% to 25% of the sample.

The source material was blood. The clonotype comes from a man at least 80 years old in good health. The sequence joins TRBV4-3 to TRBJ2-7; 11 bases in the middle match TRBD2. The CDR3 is CASSPNLISGRAYEQYF. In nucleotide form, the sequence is TGCGCCAGCAGCCCCAATCTAATTAGCGGGAGGGCCTACGAGCAGTACTTC.